This T cell receptor beta chain was profiled in a study of technical replicates of blood from a few donors. The assay was immunoSEQ multiplex PCR, and TCRdb's table has in-frame clones only and misses some. The table includes 100,000 or so clones, around 95% detected once. There are 13 residues in the CDR3. With V trimmed by 6 bases and J by 10 bases, 8 bases remained unmatched. Per the germline V gene, CDR1 is MRHNA and CDR2 is SNTAGT. Sequencing input: T cells isolated from PBMCs. The rearrangement uses TRBV6-4 and TRBJ2-3, with 9 bases lining up with TRBD2. This TCR was sampled from a human donor in good health. CDR3 sequence (DNA): TGTGCCAGCAGCCTCTTTGCGGGAGGGGCGCAGTATTTT. Residues: CASSLFAGGAQYF.